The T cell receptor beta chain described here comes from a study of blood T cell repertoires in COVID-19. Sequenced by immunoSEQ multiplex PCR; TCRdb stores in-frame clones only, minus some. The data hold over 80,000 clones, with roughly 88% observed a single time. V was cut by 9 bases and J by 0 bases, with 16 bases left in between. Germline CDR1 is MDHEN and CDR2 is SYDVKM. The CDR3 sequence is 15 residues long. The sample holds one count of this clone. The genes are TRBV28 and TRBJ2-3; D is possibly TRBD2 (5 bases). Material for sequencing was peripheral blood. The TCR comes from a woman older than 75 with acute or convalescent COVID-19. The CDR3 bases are TGTGCCAGTAACCCGTTACCGGGGAGCACAGATACGCAGTATTTT. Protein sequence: CASNPLPGSTDTQYF.